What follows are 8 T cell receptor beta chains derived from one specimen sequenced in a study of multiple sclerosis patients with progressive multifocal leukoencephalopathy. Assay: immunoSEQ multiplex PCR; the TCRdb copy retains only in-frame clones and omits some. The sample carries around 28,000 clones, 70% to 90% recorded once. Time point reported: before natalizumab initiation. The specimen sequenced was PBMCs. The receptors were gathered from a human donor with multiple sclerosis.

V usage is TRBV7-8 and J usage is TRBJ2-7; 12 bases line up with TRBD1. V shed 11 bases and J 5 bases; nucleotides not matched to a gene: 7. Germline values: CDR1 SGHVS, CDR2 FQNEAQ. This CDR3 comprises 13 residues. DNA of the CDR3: TGTGCCTCAACGGGACAGGGGGCCCACGAGCAGTACTTC. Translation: CASTGQGAHEQYF.

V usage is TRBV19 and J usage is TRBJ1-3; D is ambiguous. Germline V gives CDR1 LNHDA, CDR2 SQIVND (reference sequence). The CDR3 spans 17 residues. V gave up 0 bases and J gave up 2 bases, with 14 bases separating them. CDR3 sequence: CASSIEGTARAGNTIYF. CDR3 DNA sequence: TGTGCCAGTAGTATAGAAGGAACAGCCCGGGCTGGAAACACCATATATTTT.

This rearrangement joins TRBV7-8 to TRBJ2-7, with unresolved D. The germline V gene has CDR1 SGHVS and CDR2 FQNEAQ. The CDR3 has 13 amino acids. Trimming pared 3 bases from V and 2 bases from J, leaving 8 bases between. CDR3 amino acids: CASSLEIAYEQYF. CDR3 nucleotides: TGTGCCAGCAGCTTGGAAATCGCCTACGAGCAGTACTTC.

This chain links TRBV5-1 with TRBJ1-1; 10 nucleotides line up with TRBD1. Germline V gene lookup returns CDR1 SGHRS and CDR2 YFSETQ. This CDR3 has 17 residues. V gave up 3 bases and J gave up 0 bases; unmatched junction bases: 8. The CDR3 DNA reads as TGCGCCAGCAGCTACGGACAGGGGGTGAGGGTGAACACTGAAGCTTTCTTT. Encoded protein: CASSYGQGVRVNTEAFF.

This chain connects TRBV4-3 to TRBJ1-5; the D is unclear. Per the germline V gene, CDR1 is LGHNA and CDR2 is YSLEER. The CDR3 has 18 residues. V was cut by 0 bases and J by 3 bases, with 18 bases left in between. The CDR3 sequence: CASSQEFGQKRANQPQHF. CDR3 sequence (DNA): TGCGCCAGCAGCCAAGAGTTCGGCCAAAAAAGGGCCAATCAGCCCCAGCATTTT.

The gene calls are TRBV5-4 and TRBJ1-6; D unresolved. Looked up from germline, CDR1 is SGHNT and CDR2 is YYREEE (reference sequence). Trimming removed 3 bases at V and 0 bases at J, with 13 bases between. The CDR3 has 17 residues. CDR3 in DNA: TGTGCCAGCAGCTCCGGGCCAGTCAGCTCCTATAATTCACCCCTCCACTTT. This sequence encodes CASSSGPVSSYNSPLHF.

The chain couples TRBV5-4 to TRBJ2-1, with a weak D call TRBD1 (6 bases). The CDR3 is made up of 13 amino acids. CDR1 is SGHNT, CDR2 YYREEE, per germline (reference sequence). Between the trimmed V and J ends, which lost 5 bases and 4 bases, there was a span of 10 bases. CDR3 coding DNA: TGTGCCAGCAGGCTTACAGGGTACAATGAGCAGTTCTTC. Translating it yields CASRLTGYNEQFF.

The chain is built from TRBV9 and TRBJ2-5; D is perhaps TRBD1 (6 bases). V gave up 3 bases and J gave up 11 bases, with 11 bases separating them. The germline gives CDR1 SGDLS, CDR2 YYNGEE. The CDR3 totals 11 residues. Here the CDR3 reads CASSDEGVQYF. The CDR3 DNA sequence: TGTGCCAGCAGCGATGAGGGGGTGCAGTACTTC.